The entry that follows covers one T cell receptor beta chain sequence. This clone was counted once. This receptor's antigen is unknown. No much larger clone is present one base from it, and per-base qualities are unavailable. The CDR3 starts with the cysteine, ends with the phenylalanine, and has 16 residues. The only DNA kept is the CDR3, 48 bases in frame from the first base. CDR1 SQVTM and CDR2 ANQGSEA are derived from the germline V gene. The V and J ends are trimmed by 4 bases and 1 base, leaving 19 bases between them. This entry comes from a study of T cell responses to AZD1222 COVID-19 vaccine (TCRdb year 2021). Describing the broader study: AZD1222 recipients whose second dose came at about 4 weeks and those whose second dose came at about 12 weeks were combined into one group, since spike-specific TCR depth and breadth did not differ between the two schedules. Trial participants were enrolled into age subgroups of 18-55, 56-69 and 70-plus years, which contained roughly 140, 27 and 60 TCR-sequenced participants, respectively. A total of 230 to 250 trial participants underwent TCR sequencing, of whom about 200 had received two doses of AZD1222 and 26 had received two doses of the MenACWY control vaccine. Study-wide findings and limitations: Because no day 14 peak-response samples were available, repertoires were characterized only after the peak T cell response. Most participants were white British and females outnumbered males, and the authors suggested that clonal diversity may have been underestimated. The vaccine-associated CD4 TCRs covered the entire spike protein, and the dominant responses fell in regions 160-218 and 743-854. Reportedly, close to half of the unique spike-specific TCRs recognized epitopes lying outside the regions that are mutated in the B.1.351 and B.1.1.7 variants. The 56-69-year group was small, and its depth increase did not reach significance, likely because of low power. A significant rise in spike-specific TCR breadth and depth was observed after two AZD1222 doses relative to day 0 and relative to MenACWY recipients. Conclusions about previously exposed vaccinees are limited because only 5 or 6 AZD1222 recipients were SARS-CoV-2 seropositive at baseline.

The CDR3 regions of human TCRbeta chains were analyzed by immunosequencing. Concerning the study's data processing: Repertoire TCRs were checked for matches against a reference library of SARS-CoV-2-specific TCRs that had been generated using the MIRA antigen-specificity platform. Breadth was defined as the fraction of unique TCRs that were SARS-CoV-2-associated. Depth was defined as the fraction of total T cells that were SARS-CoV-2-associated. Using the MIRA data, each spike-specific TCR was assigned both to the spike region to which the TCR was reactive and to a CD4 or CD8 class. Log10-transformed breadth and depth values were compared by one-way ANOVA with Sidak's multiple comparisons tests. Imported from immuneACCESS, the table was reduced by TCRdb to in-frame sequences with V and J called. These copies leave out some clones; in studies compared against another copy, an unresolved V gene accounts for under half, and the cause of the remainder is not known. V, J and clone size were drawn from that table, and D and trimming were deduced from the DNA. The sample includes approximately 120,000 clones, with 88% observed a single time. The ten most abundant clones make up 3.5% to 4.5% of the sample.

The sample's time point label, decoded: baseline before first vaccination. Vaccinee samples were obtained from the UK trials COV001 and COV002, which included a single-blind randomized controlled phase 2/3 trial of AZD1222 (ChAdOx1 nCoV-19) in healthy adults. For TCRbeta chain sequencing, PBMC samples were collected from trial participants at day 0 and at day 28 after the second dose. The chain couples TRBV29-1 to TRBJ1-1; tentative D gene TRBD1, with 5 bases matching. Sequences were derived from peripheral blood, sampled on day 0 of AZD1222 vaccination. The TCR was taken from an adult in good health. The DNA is TGCAGCGTTGCCCATCCCGGGACGTTTAAGAACACTGAAGCTTTCTTT. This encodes CSVAHPGTFKNTEAFF.